Following are 24 T cell receptor beta chains from one sample sequenced in a study of T-cell memory formation after mild COVID-19. From the 5' RACE reads, TCRdb called clonotypes with MiXCR, one entry per CDR3 protein. Among approximately 260,000 distinct CDR3 sequences listed, 15% to 20% were seen once. The specimen was PBMCs or a T cell subset sorted from them (not recorded which). These receptors were obtained from a man aged 18 to 35 who had mild COVID-19 (a few samples of this study predate the infection). Cell type and time point are not known.

The chain couples TRBV6-2 or TRBV6-3 to TRBJ1-1, with TRBD1 matching 11 bases. Germline-derived CDR1 and CDR2 are MNHEY and SVGEGT. The length of the CDR3 is 15 residues. V dropped 6 bases and J dropped 3; count of bases not matched to a gene: 6. The CDR3 sequence: CASSSPGQGDTEAFF. The CDR3 nucleotides read TGTGCCAGCAGCTCCCCGGGACAGGGGGACACTGAAGCTTTCTTT.

The V and J genes are TRBV7-2 and TRBJ1-1; D unclear. Germline CDR1 is SGHTA and CDR2 is FQGNSA. The CDR3 has 11 amino acids. V lost 2 bases, J lost 7 bases, and 5 bases lay in between. The CDR3: CASSLFGEAFF. As DNA, the CDR3 is TGTGCCAGCAGCTTATTCGGTGAAGCTTTCTTT.

Worth noting for this clonotype: A read error may produce the germline difference seen at one junction end. The DNA of the CDR3 is TGTGCCAGCAACTTATCCCCGGGTGGAGATACGCAGTATTTT. Its protein is CASNLSPGGDTQYF. The V and J genes are TRBV7-2 and TRBJ2-3; the D is unclear. The CDR3 has 14 residues. Germline V lookup: CDR1 SGHTA, CDR2 FQGNSA.

This clonotype was seen more than once but under ten times. V gene TRBV7-2 combines with J gene TRBJ2-1; D call uncertain. With 4 bases removed from V and 10 bases from J, the gap between germline ends came to 8 bases. The CDR3 consists of 11 residues. CDR1 and CDR2 (germline): SGHTA, FQGNSA. The CDR3 sequence: CASSSTVEQFF. The CDR3, as DNA: TGTGCCAGCAGCTCGACCGTAGAGCAGTTCTTC.

This clonotype came up many times. This sequence joins TRBV11-2 and TRBJ2-5; D might be TRBD1 or TRBD2, each matching 5 bases. Germline-derived CDR1 and CDR2 are SGHAT and FQNNGV. The CDR3 consists of 17 residues. Trimming shortened V by 3 bases and J by 3 bases, and 20 bases separated the two germline ends. The CDR3, as DNA: TGTGCCAGCAGCTTGGGGCAGGTGGAGGTCGGGGAAGAGACCCAGTACTTC. Translation: CASSLGQVEVGEETQYF.

The DNA for the CDR3 is TGTGCCATCAGTGAGTCCGGGTTAGAGACCCAGTACTTC. As protein: CAISESGLETQYF. This sequence joins TRBV10-3 and TRBJ2-5; D is uncertain. V was shortened by 0 bases and J by 4 bases, with 6 bases between the two germline ends. This CDR3 comprises 13 residues. Per the germline V gene, CDR1 is ENHRY and CDR2 is SYGVKD.

V is TRBV5-1 and J is TRBJ2-5; tentatively, D is TRBD2 (6 bases). Trimming took off 0 bases at V and 4 bases at J, with 13 bases between the two ends. The germline gives CDR1 SGHRS, CDR2 YFSETQ. The CDR3 extends over 15 amino acids. DNA of the CDR3: TGCGCCAGCAGCTTGGGACTAGACCTCGGAGAGACCCAGTACTTC. Protein sequence: CASSLGLDLGETQYF.

This clonotype was observed a handful of times. The rearrangement links TRBV12-3 or TRBV12-4 to TRBJ1-1, with D unresolved. The CDR3 is 13 amino acids. The V end lost 6 bases, the J end lost 2 bases, and 10 bases lay between the germline ends. CDR3 sequence (DNA): TGTGCCAGCAGCAAACAGAGAAACACTGAAGCTTTCTTT. This sequence encodes CASSKQRNTEAFF.

Only a few counts were recorded for this clonotype. The chain is built from TRBV12-3 or TRBV12-4 and TRBJ2-1, with D perhaps matching TRBD1 (5 bases). The CDR3 is made up of 12 amino acids. Deletions cut 5 bases from V and 10 bases from J, with 12 bases between. CDR3: CASSIRVREQFF. CDR3 DNA sequence: TGTGCCAGCAGTATCAGGGTACGCGAGCAGTTCTTC.

J is TRBJ2-1 and V is TRBV6-2 or TRBV6-3; D uncertain. Trimming took 7 bases from V and 0 from J, leaving 13 bases between them. CDR1 and CDR2 (germline): MNHEY, SVGEGT. CDR3 length: 15 amino acids. CDR3 DNA sequence: TGTGCCAGCATGGCCCGGCGCGACTCCTACAATGAGCAGTTCTTC. It codes for CASMARRDSYNEQFF.

The chain employs TRBV5-1 and TRBJ2-3, with unresolved D. Germline CDR1 SGHRS, CDR2 YFSETQ. Between the trimmed V and J ends, which lost 4 bases and 4 bases, there was a span of 10 bases. This CDR3 region has 13 residues. CDR3 sequence: CASSQQIADTQYF. In DNA, the CDR3 is TGCGCCAGCAGCCAGCAAATCGCAGATACGCAGTATTTT.

V is TRBV24-1 and J is TRBJ2-7; D may correspond to TRBD1 or TRBD2 (6 bases each). Germline-derived CDR1 and CDR2 are KGHDR and SFDVKD. Trimming took 9 bases from V and 1 from J, leaving 30 bases between them. This CDR3 has 19 amino acids. This CDR3 reads CATALGRTRGPDLSYEQYF. CDR3 sequence (DNA): TGTGCCACCGCTCTGGGTCGAACTCGGGGGCCCGACCTATCCTACGAGCAGTACTTC.

V usage is TRBV7-3 and J usage is TRBJ2-3; 11 bases fit TRBD2. CDR1 is SGHTA and CDR2 is FQGTGA in the germline V gene. Trimming removed 5 bases from V and 5 bases from J; junction bases left unmatched: 12. The CDR3 has 17 amino acids. CDR3 DNA sequence: TGTGCCAGCAGCCAGATAGGGGGACTAGCGGCCTTAGATACGCAGTATTTT. Its protein product is CASSQIGGLAALDTQYF.

This chain connects TRBV30 to TRBJ2-3, with D possibly being TRBD1 (5 bases). The CDR3 length is 18 residues. The germline V gene has CDR1 GTSNPN and CDR2 SVGIG (reference sequence). Trimming stripped 3 bases from V and 2 bases from J, with 24 bases between. The CDR3 sequence is CAWRELETAVYYTDTQYF. The CDR3 nucleotides are TGTGCCTGGAGGGAGCTCGAGACAGCCGTATACTACACAGATACGCAGTATTTT.

The chain has TRBV5-1 and TRBJ2-3; D is perhaps TRBD2 (6 bases). Germline V gene lookup returns CDR1 SGHRS and CDR2 YFSETQ. V was clipped by 0 bases and J by 1 base, with 12 bases between them. This CDR3 has 16 residues. CDR3 DNA sequence: TGCGCCAGCAGCTTGGCTACGACGGGGGGCACAGATACGCAGTATTTT. This codes for CASSLATTGGTDTQYF.

This clonotype was seen more than once but under ten times. The chain uses TRBV2 and TRBJ2-7; no clear D. Trimming cost V 1 base and J 3 bases, with 10 bases left between them. Germline lookup yields CDR1 SNHLY and CDR2 FYNNEI. This CDR3 is built from 14 residues. CDR3 in amino acids: CASSEDLGFYEQYV. CDR3 in DNA: TGTGCCAGCAGTGAAGACCTAGGGTTCTACGAGCAGTACGTC.

This clonotype has only a few counts. This chain links TRBV18 with TRBJ2-5; D gene ambiguous. The CDR3 length is 14 residues. Germline CDR1 and CDR2: KGHSH and LQKENI. V was cut by 8 bases and J by 0 bases, with 13 bases left in between. The CDR3 nucleotides read TGTGCCAGCCTAGAGATGGAGTACCAAGAGACCCAGTACTTC. Translation: CASLEMEYQETQYF.

This chain links TRBV20-1 with TRBJ2-3; D might be TRBD2 (5 bases). Germline CDR1 DFQATT, CDR2 SNEGSKA (reference sequence). V was shortened by 2 bases and J by 0 bases, with 12 bases between the two germline ends. The CDR3 consists of 15 residues. This CDR3 reads CSARPWTASTDTQYF. Written as DNA, the CDR3 is TGCAGTGCTAGACCTTGGACTGCTAGCACAGATACGCAGTATTTT.

The chain has TRBV29-1 and TRBJ2-1; 9 positions agree with TRBD2. Germline lookup yields CDR1 SQVTM and CDR2 ANQGSEA. V was clipped by 7 bases and J by 4 bases; unmatched bases: 2. The CDR3 contains 12 residues. The CDR3 reads CSALAGYNEQFF. CDR3 sequence (DNA): TGCAGCGCCCTAGCGGGGTACAATGAGCAGTTCTTC.

The genes are TRBV6-6 and TRBJ2-3, with 7 bases aligning to TRBD2. Germline-derived CDR1 and CDR2 are MNHNY and SVGAGI (reference sequence). Trimming took 1 base from V and 1 from J; bases not matched to a gene: 8. This CDR3 is 17 amino acids long. CDR3 residues: CASSYYPAGTRTDTQYF. The CDR3 DNA follows: TGTGCCAGCAGTTACTATCCAGCGGGGACCCGCACAGATACGCAGTATTTT.

The chain recombines TRBV5-5 with TRBJ1-5, with D perhaps TRBD1 (5 bases). Germline assignment: CDR1 SGHKS and CDR2 YYEKEE (reference sequence). This CDR3 contains 14 residues. Trimming pared 4 bases from V and 7 bases from J, leaving 15 bases between. DNA of the CDR3: TGTGCCAGCAGCCTGTTGGTCGGGGCCCAGCCCCAGCATTTT. Translation: CASSLLVGAQPQHF.

This clonotype was seen only a few times. The chain has TRBV28 and TRBJ2-3; D is uncertain. V was shortened by 5 bases and J by 2 bases, with 5 bases between the two germline ends. Germline lookup yields CDR1 MDHEN and CDR2 SYDVKM. This CDR3 is built from 12 residues. CDR3 loop: CASSAYTDTQYF. In nucleotides, the CDR3 is TGTGCCAGCAGTGCCTACACAGATACGCAGTATTTT.

This chain links TRBV7-9 with TRBJ1-2; TRBD1 might be the D (6 bases). Germline V gene lookup returns CDR1 SEHNR and CDR2 FQNEAQ (reference sequence). Trimming stripped 2 bases from V and 4 bases from J, with 14 bases between. This CDR3 spans 15 amino acids. DNA for the CDR3: TGTGCCAGCAGCTTAATTGGCAGGGGAGGCTATGGCTACACCTTC. Its translation is CASSLIGRGGYGYTF.

The rearrangement uses TRBV9 and TRBJ1-3; no clear D. This CDR3 comprises 15 residues. V gave up 0 bases and J gave up 4 bases, with 11 bases separating them. In germline, CDR1 is SGDLS, CDR2 YYNGEE. The CDR3 DNA reads as TGTGCCAGCAGCGTAGGCTGGGGTCCCGGAAACACCATATATTTT. Translated: CASSVGWGPGNTIYF.